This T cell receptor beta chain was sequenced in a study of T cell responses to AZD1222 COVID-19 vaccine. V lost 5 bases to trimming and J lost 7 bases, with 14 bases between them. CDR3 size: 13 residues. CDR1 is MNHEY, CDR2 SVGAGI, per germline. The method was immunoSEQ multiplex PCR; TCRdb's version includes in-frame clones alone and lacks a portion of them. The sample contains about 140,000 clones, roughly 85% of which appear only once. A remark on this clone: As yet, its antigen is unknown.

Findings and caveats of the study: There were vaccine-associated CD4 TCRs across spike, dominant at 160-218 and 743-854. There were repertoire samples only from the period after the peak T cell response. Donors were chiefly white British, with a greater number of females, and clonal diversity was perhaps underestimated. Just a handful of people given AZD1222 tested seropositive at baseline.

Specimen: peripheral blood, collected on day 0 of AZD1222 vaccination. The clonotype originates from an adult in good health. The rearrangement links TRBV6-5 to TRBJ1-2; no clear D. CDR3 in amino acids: CASSKARPIGYTF. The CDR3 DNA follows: TGTGCCAGCAGTAAGGCCAGACCTATTGGCTACACCTTC.